These 32 T cell receptor beta chains came from one sample sequenced in a study of T cells in Graves' hyperthyroidism and ophthalmopathy. Amplified regions were TCR beta CDR3 sequences from RNA transcripts. Researchers ran a first-round RT-PCR on the TCR CDR3 using the HTBI primer set. TCRdb re-derived calls from the multiplex PCR reads in MiXCR, one entry per CDR3 protein. The sample gives around 300,000 distinct CDR3 sequences, approximately 15% of which show up once; roughly 7.9% is in the top ten. Sequenced: blood. Every receptor here comes from a woman in her thirties or forties with Graves' hyperthyroidism.

This clonotype occurred many times. This sequence joins TRBV6-2 or TRBV6-3 and TRBJ1-1, with TRBD1 as a possible D gene (5 bases). The CDR3 loop spans 14 amino acids. Germline assignment: CDR1 MNHEY and CDR2 SVGEGT. Trimming took off 7 bases at V and 4 bases at J, with 16 bases between the two ends. The CDR3 region is CASTRAGTGTEAFF. CDR3 DNA: TGTGCCAGCACCCGTGCTGGGACCGGCACTGAAGCTTTCTTT.

In this sample, this clonotype turned up a few times. This chain links TRBV6-1 with TRBJ2-3; D tentatively reads TRBD1 or TRBD2 (5 bases each). V was cut by 7 bases and J by 2 bases, with 10 bases left in between. The germline gives CDR1 MNHNS, CDR2 SASEGT. The length of the CDR3 is 13 residues. In DNA, the CDR3 is TGTGCCAGCACCCGGGACCCCACAGATACGCAGTATTTT. This codes for CASTRDPTDTQYF.

In this sample, this clonotype turned up many times. V gene TRBV6-1 combines with J gene TRBJ1-3; D is ambiguous. The V end was cut by 8 bases, the J end by 0 bases, with 11 bases between. The CDR3 is 14 residues long. CDR1 MNHNS and CDR2 SASEGT come from the germline V gene. The chain's CDR3 is CASSGGGSGNTIYF. The CDR3 region has the DNA TGTGCCAGCTCGGGTGGAGGCTCTGGAAACACCATATATTTT.

In its sample, this clonotype was seen many times. The chain joins TRBV27 to TRBJ2-2, with D uncertain. The CDR3 contains 14 residues. Per germline, CDR1 MNHEY and CDR2 SMNVEV (reference sequence). Trimming stripped 1 base from V and 1 base from J, with 4 bases between. The CDR3 protein is CASSLWVNTGELFF. CDR3 bases: TGTGCCAGCAGTTTATGGGTGAACACCGGGGAGCTGTTTTTT.

V is TRBV9 and J is TRBJ2-1, with TRBD2 matching 8 bases. Trimming at V came to 2 bases and at J to 2 bases, leaving 6 bases not matched to a gene. This CDR3 is built from 16 residues. Germline V gene data show CDR1 as SGDLS and CDR2 as YYNGEE. The CDR3 nucleotides are TGTGCCAGCAGCGTCCACGGGACTAGAACCTACAATGAGCAGTTCTTC. Protein product: CASSVHGTRTYNEQFF.

This clonotype was seen many times. The chain employs TRBV7-2 and TRBJ1-5, with D possibly matching TRBD1 (5 bases). CDR1 and CDR2 (germline): SGHTA, FQGNSA. Trimming removed 2 bases at V and 5 bases at J, with 10 bases between. The CDR3 is 14 amino acids. The CDR3 region has the DNA TGTGCCAGCAGCTTACGAGAAGGGGATCAGCCCCAGCATTTT. This sequence encodes CASSLREGDQPQHF.

This clonotype was seen ten or more times. The chain couples TRBV2 to TRBJ1-1; D gene uncertain. Trimming removed 2 bases from V and 5 bases from J, with 9 bases in between. Germline V gene lookup returns CDR1 SNHLY and CDR2 FYNNEI. The CDR3 spans 13 residues. Written as DNA, the CDR3 is TGTGCCAGCAGTGAACAGTTGAGGACTGAAGCTTTCTTT. As protein: CASSEQLRTEAFF.

The sample holds many counts of this clonotype. The CDR3 DNA sequence: TGTGCCAGCAGCTTAAGGTCCGGCAGGGCTACGTCACCCCTCCACTTT. Its protein is CASSLRSGRATSPLHF. The chain combines TRBV11-2 with TRBJ1-6, with TRBD1 as a possible D gene (5 bases). Germline V gene data show CDR1 as SGHAT and CDR2 as FQNNGV. Trimming stripped 2 bases from V and 10 bases from J, with 18 bases between. This CDR3 is 16 amino acids long.

This clonotype has more than one count but fewer than ten. This chain connects TRBV6-2 or TRBV6-3 to TRBJ2-4; 7 bases agree with TRBD2. CDR1 is MNHEY, CDR2 SVGEGT, per germline. The CDR3 consists of 13 residues. The ends lost 7 bases at V and 3 bases at J; junction bases unmatched: 3. This chain's CDR3 is CASTPSGKNIQYF. Written as DNA, the CDR3 is TGTGCCAGCACCCCTAGCGGCAAAAACATTCAGTACTTC.

This clonotype was found a few times. This chain connects TRBV19 to TRBJ1-4; tentatively, D is TRBD1 (6 bases). V was shortened by 6 bases and J by 1 base, with 15 bases between the two germline ends. The CDR3 is 16 residues long. Germline V CDR1 and CDR2: LNHDA, SQIVND (reference sequence). CDR3 sequence reads: CASSETRGITNEKLFF. The CDR3 DNA reads TGTGCCAGTAGCGAAACCAGGGGAATAACTAATGAAAAACTGTTTTTT.

This clonotype was observed many times. The chain's CDR3 is CASSSPGLAGKTQYF. CDR3 in DNA: TGTGCCAGCAGTTCCCCGGGACTAGCTGGCAAGACCCAGTACTTC. The V gene is TRBV6-5, the J gene TRBJ2-5; TRBD2 matches 9 bases. The CDR3 has 15 residues. Germline assignment: CDR1 MNHEY and CDR2 SVGAGI. V lost 4 bases, J lost 6 bases, and 9 bases stayed unmatched.

This chain links TRBV19 with TRBJ1-5; tentative D call: TRBD1 (5 bases). Trimming took 7 bases from V and 4 from J, leaving 23 bases between them. CDR1 and CDR2 (germline): LNHDA, SQIVND (reference sequence). CDR3 length: 17 residues. The CDR3 region is CASTNRGEGPLNQPQHF. CDR3 sequence (DNA): TGTGCCAGTACCAATAGAGGGGAGGGGCCCCTAAATCAGCCCCAGCATTTT.

This clonotype occurred many times. The V and J genes are TRBV15 and TRBJ1-2; 10 bases map to TRBD1. V shed 1 base, J shed 5 bases, and the junction held 13 bases outside the gene matches. This CDR3 has 18 residues. Germline V gene lookup returns CDR1 LNHNV and CDR2 YYDKDF (reference sequence). The CDR3 reads CATSRGGTSDRGGYGYTF. The CDR3 DNA follows: TGTGCCACCAGCAGAGGAGGAACCTCGGACAGGGGGGGGTATGGCTACACCTTC.

The V and J genes are TRBV13 and TRBJ2-6; D is undetermined. This CDR3 is 14 amino acids long. Germline CDR1 and CDR2: PRHDT and FYEKMQ (reference sequence). V was cut by 4 bases and J by 1 base, with 5 bases left in between. As DNA, the CDR3 is TGTGCCAGCAGCTCCCAGTCTGGGGCCAACGTCCTGACTTTC. Protein product: CASSSQSGANVLTF.

At least ten counts were recorded for this clonotype. The rearrangement links TRBV7-9 to TRBJ2-5; tentative D call: TRBD1 (5 bases). Per the germline V gene, CDR1 is SEHNR and CDR2 is FQNEAQ (reference sequence). Trimming took off 1 base at V and 7 bases at J, with 7 bases between the two ends. The length of the CDR3 is 12 residues. The CDR3 loop is CASSLVGATQYF. The CDR3 DNA is TGTGCCAGCAGCTTAGTTGGGGCGACCCAGTACTTC.

A remark on this clonotype: One base away lies a much larger clone, so this may be a sequencing read error. The V call is TRBV6-2 or TRBV6-3, the J call TRBJ1-5, with 7 positions matching TRBD1. The CDR3 length is 14 residues. Germline CDR1 MNHEY, CDR2 SVGEGT. For the CDR3, the DNA is TGTGCCAGCATGGAAGGAGGGGGCAATCAGCCCCATCATTTT. Encoded protein: CASMEGGGNQPHHF.

V and J are TRBV7-9 and TRBJ2-3, with 8 bases fitting TRBD1. Germline CDR1 SEHNR, CDR2 FQNEAQ (reference sequence). CDR3 length equals 16 residues. V shed 5 bases and J 2 bases; nucleotides not matched to a gene: 9. DNA of the CDR3: TGTGCCAGCAGCCGATTCGGACAGGGCCCCACAGATACGCAGTATTTT. Encoded protein: CASSRFGQGPTDTQYF.

This clonotype was seen ten or more times. The rearrangement joins TRBV6-1 to TRBJ2-7; D gene ambiguous. Germline CDR1 is MNHNS and CDR2 is SASEGT. The CDR3 is 14 amino acids. Trimming left V 4 bases short and J 2 bases short, with 12 bases between. This CDR3 reads CASSVTRPPYEQYF. CDR3 bases: TGTGCCAGCAGTGTGACCAGGCCACCCTACGAGCAGTACTTC.

This clonotype was counted many times. The rearrangement uses TRBV12-3 or TRBV12-4 and TRBJ2-3; D ambiguous. The CDR3 has 14 amino acids. The V end was cut by 4 bases, the J end by 5 bases, with 13 bases between. This CDR3 reads CASSWSIFGDTQYF. The CDR3 bases are TGTGCCAGCAGTTGGAGCATCTTCGGAGATACGCAGTATTTT.

This clonotype was found many times. V and J are TRBV12-3 or TRBV12-4 and TRBJ2-2; 7 bases match TRBD1. This CDR3 spans 15 amino acids. V lost 6 bases to trimming and J lost 7 bases; unmatched junction nucleotides: 11. DNA for the CDR3: TGTGCCAGCAGCCGCCCAGAGACAGGGTTCGGGGAGCTGTTTTTT. Translated: CASSRPETGFGELFF.

This clonotype was seen at least ten times. This chain connects TRBV18 to TRBJ1-1; possibly TRBD1 for D (5 bases). V was pared by 0 bases and J by 3 bases, with 14 bases between. Germline V gene data show CDR1 as KGHSH and CDR2 as LQKENI. This CDR3 contains 16 residues. The CDR3 loop reads CASSPPRGETDTEAFF. The DNA of the CDR3 is TGTGCCAGCTCACCACCCCGGGGGGAGACGGACACTGAAGCTTTCTTT. Full variable domain (remainder filled in from reference TRBV18 and TRBJ1-1): NAGVMQNPRHLVRRRGQEARLRCSPMKGHSHVYWYRQLPEEGLKFMVYLQKENIIDESGMPKERFSAEFPKEGPSILRIQQVVRGDSAAYFCASSPPRGETDTEAFFGQGTRLTVV.

This clonotype was detected many times. The chain recombines TRBV2 with TRBJ1-4; weak D call: TRBD1 (5 bases). Germline CDR1 is SNHLY and CDR2 is FYNNEI. The CDR3 is 16 amino acids. V was cut by 0 bases and J by 2 bases, with 10 bases left in between. The CDR3 nucleotides read TGTGCCAGCAGTGAAGCAGGGGAAGGGACTAATGAAAAACTGTTTTTT. Its protein product is CASSEAGEGTNEKLFF.

In this sample, this clonotype turned up many times. The chain combines TRBV2 with TRBJ1-4; the D gene is possibly TRBD1 (5 bases). This CDR3 spans 14 amino acids. The germline V gene has CDR1 SNHLY and CDR2 FYNNEI. The V and J ends lost 7 bases and 4 bases respectively, with 13 bases between them. CDR3 bases: TGTGCCAGCACTAGGTCGGGGGGTAATGAAAAACTGTTTTTT. Amino acids: CASTRSGGNEKLFF.

In its sample, this clonotype was seen a few times. The rearrangement links TRBV5-1 to TRBJ1-2; 7 positions match TRBD1. CDR1 is SGHRS, CDR2 YFSETQ, per germline. This CDR3 spans 16 amino acids. The V gene end was trimmed by 4 bases and the J gene end by 1 base; junction bases not matched to a gene: 10. Here the CDR3 reads CASSPRQGGLNYGYTF. CDR3 nucleotides: TGCGCCAGCAGCCCCCGACAGGGAGGACTTAACTATGGCTACACCTTC.

This clonotype has a count of ten or more. The CDR3, as DNA: TGTGCCAGCAGCTTAGAGGGGATTGGCACAGATACGCAGTATTTT. It translates to CASSLEGIGTDTQYF. The genes are TRBV11-3 and TRBJ2-3, with D hard to call. V was trimmed by 0 bases and J by 1 base, leaving 8 bases between them. Germline-derived CDR1 and CDR2 are SGHNT and YENEEA. This CDR3 is built from 15 residues.

This clonotype has at least ten counts. The chain recombines TRBV20-1 with TRBJ2-3, with 8 nucleotides matching TRBD1. CDR3 length: 15 residues. CDR1 DFQATT and CDR2 SNEGSKA come from the germline V gene (reference sequence). Trimming took 4 bases from V and 5 from J; bases not matched to a gene: 11. In DNA, the CDR3 is TGCAGTGCTACCCCCCTGACAGGGGAGAGAGATACGCAGTATTTT. Translation gives CSATPLTGERDTQYF.

This clonotype has more than one count but fewer than ten. The chain combines TRBV5-1 with TRBJ2-3; tentative D call: TRBD2 (7 bases). The length of the CDR3 is 14 residues. Germline values: CDR1 SGHRS, CDR2 YFSETQ. Trimming took off 3 bases at V and 7 bases at J, with 15 bases between the two ends. CDR3 sequence reads: CASSSGGQENTQYF. The CDR3 nucleotides are TGCGCCAGCAGCTCGGGGGGCCAGGAAAATACGCAGTATTTT.

Ten or more counts support this clonotype. The V call is TRBV28, the J call TRBJ2-1; the match to TRBD2 covers 11 bases. CDR1 MDHEN and CDR2 SYDVKM come from the germline V gene. The V segment lost 4 bases and the J segment 8 bases; nucleotides outside the gene matches: 4. This CDR3 comprises 14 residues. The CDR3 DNA sequence: TGTGCCAGCAGTTCGGGACTAGCGGTCGATGAGCAGTTCTTC. As protein: CASSSGLAVDEQFF.

This clonotype was detected ten times or more. The V gene is TRBV11-2, the J gene TRBJ2-1; weak D call: TRBD2 (6 bases). CDR1 and CDR2 from the germline V gene are SGHAT and FQNNGV. This CDR3 comprises 14 residues. Trimming removed 1 base at V and 7 bases at J, with 11 bases between. CDR3 region: CASSLVGGRNEQFF. The CDR3 region has the DNA TGTGCCAGCAGCTTAGTGGGGGGAAGGAATGAGCAGTTCTTC.

The chain carries TRBV2 and TRBJ2-3; 12 nucleotides agree with TRBD2. Germline lookup yields CDR1 SNHLY and CDR2 FYNNEI. The CDR3 extends over 17 amino acids. After removal of 8 bases from V and 2 bases from J, the junction contained 11 bases not matched to a gene. DNA for the CDR3: TGTGCCAGCGGACTAGCGGGACGGGGTCCTTCCACAGATACGCAGTATTTT. Its translation is CASGLAGRGPSTDTQYF.

The V call is TRBV24-1, the J call TRBJ1-4; D gene ambiguous. The CDR3 contains 14 residues. Trimming cost V 4 bases and J 2 bases, with 7 bases left between them. Germline lookup yields CDR1 KGHDR and CDR2 SFDVKD. The CDR3 region is CATSDSGTNEKLFF. The CDR3 DNA reads TGTGCCACCAGTGACTCCGGGACTAATGAAAAACTGTTTTTT.

Note on this clonotype: This may be a read error, as it is one base from a much larger clone. CDR3: CASTPGFMNAEAFF. Written as DNA, the CDR3 is TGTGCCAGCACACCAGGTTTCATGAACGCTGAAGCTTTCTTT. The rearrangement links TRBV12-3 or TRBV12-4 to TRBJ1-1; D unresolved. This CDR3 has 14 residues.